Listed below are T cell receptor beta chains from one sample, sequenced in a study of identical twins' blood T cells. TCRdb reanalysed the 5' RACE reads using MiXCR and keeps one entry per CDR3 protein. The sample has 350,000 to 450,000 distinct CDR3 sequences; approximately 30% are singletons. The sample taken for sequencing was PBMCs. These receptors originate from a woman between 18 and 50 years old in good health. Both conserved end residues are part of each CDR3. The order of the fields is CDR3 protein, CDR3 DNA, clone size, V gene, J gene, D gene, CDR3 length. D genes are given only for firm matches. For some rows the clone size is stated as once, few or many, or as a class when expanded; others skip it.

CDR3aa: CSVETGSGTGELFF; CDR3nt: TGCAGCGTTGAGACCGGCAGCGGCACCGGGGAGCTGTTTTTT; abundance: few; v_gene: TRBV29-1; j_gene: TRBJ2-2; d_gene: NA; len: 14
CDR3aa: CASSRVGGPYSNQPQHF; CDR3nt: TGTGCCAGCAGCCGTGTAGGCGGGCCCTATAGCAATCAGCCCCAGCATTTT; abundance: many; v_gene: TRBV7-2; j_gene: TRBJ1-5; d_gene: NA; len: 17
CDR3aa: CASSYSGSTDTQYF; CDR3nt: TGTGCCAGCAGTTACTCTGGTAGCACAGATACGCAGTATTTT; abundance: few; v_gene: TRBV6-6; j_gene: TRBJ2-3; d_gene: NA; len: 14
CDR3aa: CASRARLAGVSYEQYF; CDR3nt: TGTGCCAGCAGGGCACGACTAGCGGGAGTTTCCTACGAGCAGTACTTC; abundance: NA; v_gene: TRBV6-1; j_gene: TRBJ2-7; d_gene: TRBD2; len: 16
CDR3aa: CASSPGGSSYEQYF; CDR3nt: TGTGCCAGCAGTCCAGGGGGATCCTCCTACGAGCAGTACTTC; abundance: few; v_gene: TRBV28; j_gene: TRBJ2-7; d_gene: TRBD1; len: 14
CDR3aa: CSARKGLAGHEQYF; CDR3nt: TGCAGTGCTAGAAAAGGACTAGCGGGCCACGAGCAGTATTTC; abundance: NA; v_gene: TRBV20-1; j_gene: TRBJ2-7; d_gene: TRBD2; len: 14
CDR3aa: CASSPKGAGGPEELFF; CDR3nt: TGTGCCAGCAGCCCTAAAGGAGCGGGAGGACCCGAGGAGCTGTTTTTT; abundance: many; v_gene: TRBV7-9; j_gene: TRBJ2-2; d_gene: TRBD2; len: 16
CDR3aa: CASSYSSGALKGGWDTDTQYF; CDR3nt: TGTGCCAGCAGTTACTCGAGTGGAGCCCTTAAGGGGGGCTGGGACACAGATACGCAGTATTTT; abundance: NA; v_gene: TRBV6-5; j_gene: TRBJ2-3; d_gene: NA; len: 21
CDR3aa: CSASTAGQGSPLHF; CDR3nt: TGCAGTGCTAGTACGGCGGGACAAGGGTCACCCCTCCACTTT; abundance: NA; v_gene: TRBV20-1; j_gene: TRBJ1-6; d_gene: NA; len: 14
CDR3aa: CASSQGGRGASSYNEQFF; CDR3nt: TGTGCCAGCAGCCAAGGAGGAAGGGGGGCTAGCTCCTACAATGAGCAGTTCTTC; abundance: NA; v_gene: TRBV14; j_gene: TRBJ2-1; d_gene: NA; len: 18
CDR3aa: CASSPAGGLLDTQYF; CDR3nt: TGTGCCAGCAGCCCAGCGGGAGGGCTGTTAGATACGCAGTATTTT; abundance: NA; v_gene: TRBV9; j_gene: TRBJ2-3; d_gene: TRBD2; len: 15
CDR3aa: CASSRDQDGYTF; CDR3nt: TGTGCCAGCTCACGAGATCAGGATGGCTACACCTTC; abundance: NA; v_gene: TRBV18; j_gene: TRBJ1-2; d_gene: NA; len: 12
CDR3aa: CASSLRFQGRTEAFF; CDR3nt: TGTGCCAGCAGCTTAAGGTTTCAGGGGAGGACTGAAGCTTTCTTT; abundance: many; v_gene: TRBV11-2; j_gene: TRBJ1-1; d_gene: NA; len: 15
CDR3aa: CASSIGQRTFYGYTF; CDR3nt: TGTGCCAGTAGTATCGGGCAGCGAACTTTTTATGGCTACACCTTC; abundance: few; v_gene: TRBV19; j_gene: TRBJ1-2; d_gene: NA; len: 15
CDR3aa: CASGGDQPQHF; CDR3nt: TGTGCCAGTGGCGGGGATCAGCCCCAGCATTTT; abundance: NA; v_gene: TRBV19; j_gene: TRBJ1-5; d_gene: NA; len: 11
CDR3aa: CAISEQGMVYSYEQYF; CDR3nt: TGTGCCATCAGTGAGCAGGGGATGGTTTATTCCTACGAGCAGTACTTC; abundance: NA; v_gene: TRBV10-3; j_gene: TRBJ2-7; d_gene: NA; len: 16
CDR3aa: CASTRGQGGLYGYTF; CDR3nt: TGTGCCAGCACCAGGGGACAGGGTGGTTTATATGGCTACACCTTC; abundance: NA; v_gene: TRBV6-6; j_gene: TRBJ1-2; d_gene: TRBD1; len: 15
CDR3aa: CSAPSSGGVNSPLHF; CDR3nt: TGCAGTGCCCCCTCTTCGGGGGGCGTTAATTCACCCCTCCACTTT; abundance: few; v_gene: TRBV20-1; j_gene: TRBJ1-6; d_gene: NA; len: 15
CDR3aa: CASMGLAGETQYF; CDR3nt: TGTGCCAGCATGGGACTAGCTGGAGAGACCCAGTACTTC; abundance: few; v_gene: TRBV12-3/TRBV12-4; j_gene: TRBJ2-5; d_gene: TRBD2; len: 13
CDR3aa: CASSAVGSGNTIYF; CDR3nt: TGTGCCAGCAGCGCCGTGGGGAGCGGAAACACCATATATTTT; abundance: NA; v_gene: TRBV11-1; j_gene: TRBJ1-3; d_gene: NA; len: 14
CDR3aa: CSVVQGSYEQYF; CDR3nt: TGCAGCGTTGTTCAGGGATCTTACGAGCAGTACTTC; abundance: few; v_gene: TRBV29-1; j_gene: TRBJ2-7; d_gene: NA; len: 12
CDR3aa: CASSKGMNTEAFF; CDR3nt: TGTGCCAGTAGTAAGGGAATGAACACTGAAGCTTTCTTT; abundance: few; v_gene: TRBV19; j_gene: TRBJ1-1; d_gene: NA; len: 13
CDR3aa: CASSSWPLGAMNTEAFF; CDR3nt: TGTGCCAGCAGCTCCTGGCCCTTGGGGGCCATGAACACTGAAGCTTTCTTT; abundance: NA; v_gene: TRBV11-2; j_gene: TRBJ1-1; d_gene: NA; len: 17
CDR3aa: CASNRAWARGETQYF; CDR3nt: TGTGCCAGCAACAGGGCTTGGGCCCGAGGAGAGACCCAGTACTTC; abundance: few; v_gene: TRBV6-6; j_gene: TRBJ2-5; d_gene: NA; len: 15
CDR3aa: CASNNNPGGRTDTQYF; CDR3nt: TGTGCCAGCAACAACAACCCGGGGGGGAGGACAGATACGCAGTATTTT; abundance: few; v_gene: TRBV7-9; j_gene: TRBJ2-3; d_gene: TRBD2; len: 16
CDR3aa: CASSLVPDSGNTIYF; CDR3nt: TGCGCCAGCAGCTTGGTACCCGACTCTGGAAACACCATATATTTT; abundance: many; v_gene: TRBV5-1; j_gene: TRBJ1-3; d_gene: NA; len: 15
CDR3aa: CSASYGPYNEQFF; CDR3nt: TGCAGTGCTAGTTACGGGCCGTACAATGAGCAGTTCTTC; abundance: NA; v_gene: TRBV20-1; j_gene: TRBJ2-1; d_gene: NA; len: 13
CDR3aa: CSVVPRGTADTQYF; CDR3nt: TGCAGCGTTGTGCCTAGGGGGACTGCGGATACGCAGTATTTT; abundance: few; v_gene: TRBV29-1; j_gene: TRBJ2-3; d_gene: NA; len: 14
CDR3aa: CASSPRLTEAFF; CDR3nt: TGTGCCAGCTCACCACGACTCACTGAAGCTTTCTTT; abundance: many; v_gene: TRBV18; j_gene: TRBJ1-1; d_gene: NA; len: 12
CDR3aa: CSVEEIRDTEAFF; CDR3nt: TGCAGCGTTGAAGAAATTAGGGACACTGAAGCTTTCTTT; abundance: few; v_gene: TRBV29-1; j_gene: TRBJ1-1; d_gene: NA; len: 13
CDR3aa: CATRQGGYTEAFF; CDR3nt: TGCGCCACCCGACAGGGAGGGTACACTGAAGCTTTCTTT; abundance: NA; v_gene: TRBV5-1; j_gene: TRBJ1-1; d_gene: TRBD1; len: 13
CDR3aa: CASTQRTDSTQPQHF; CDR3nt: TGTGCCAGCACCCAACGTACCGACAGTACACAGCCCCAGCATTTT; abundance: few; v_gene: TRBV2; j_gene: TRBJ1-5; d_gene: NA; len: 15
CDR3aa: CASSLVAGSPTTEAFF; CDR3nt: TGCGCCAGCAGCTTGGTCGCAGGGTCTCCCACCACTGAAGCTTTCTTT; abundance: NA; v_gene: TRBV5-1; j_gene: TRBJ1-1; d_gene: NA; len: 16
CDR3aa: CASSRGREVEKLFF; CDR3nt: TGTGCCAGCTCACGTGGACGGGAGGTAGAAAAACTGTTTTTT; abundance: NA; v_gene: TRBV18; j_gene: TRBJ1-4; d_gene: NA; len: 14
CDR3aa: CSARHLNTGELFF; CDR3nt: TGCAGTGCTAGACACTTAAACACCGGGGAGCTGTTTTTT; abundance: NA; v_gene: TRBV20-1; j_gene: TRBJ2-2; d_gene: NA; len: 13
CDR3aa: CSATQGANTEAFF; CDR3nt: TGCAGTGCTACGCAGGGGGCGAACACTGAAGCTTTCTTT; abundance: NA; v_gene: TRBV20-1; j_gene: TRBJ1-1; d_gene: TRBD1; len: 13
CDR3aa: CSVQGGSGELFF; CDR3nt: TGCAGCGTCCAGGGGGGAAGCGGGGAGCTGTTTTTT; abundance: few; v_gene: TRBV29-1; j_gene: TRBJ2-2; d_gene: NA; len: 12
CDR3aa: CSVAFGGHSYNEQFF; CDR3nt: TGCAGCGTAGCGTTTGGGGGGCACTCCTACAATGAGCAGTTCTTC; abundance: many; v_gene: TRBV29-1; j_gene: TRBJ2-1; d_gene: NA; len: 15
CDR3aa: CASRTSSNIQYF; CDR3nt: TGTGCCAGCAGGACGAGCTCAAACATTCAGTACTTC; abundance: few; v_gene: TRBV6-5; j_gene: TRBJ2-4; d_gene: NA; len: 12
CDR3aa: CANSQTRLAGYYNEQFF; CDR3nt: TGTGCCAACAGCCAAACCCGACTAGCGGGCTACTACAATGAGCAGTTCTTC; abundance: NA; v_gene: TRBV3-1; j_gene: TRBJ2-1; d_gene: TRBD2; len: 17
CDR3aa: CASSWGGQGQGFGNAIYF; CDR3nt: TGTGCCAGCAGCTGGGGGGGACAGGGGCAAGGATTTGGAAACGCCATATATTTT; abundance: NA; v_gene: TRBV7-9; j_gene: TRBJ1-3; d_gene: TRBD1; len: 18
CDR3aa: CATSGRDLRSNTEAFF; CDR3nt: TGTGCCACCAGCGGGAGGGACCTTAGAAGTAACACTGAAGCTTTCTTT; abundance: NA; v_gene: TRBV15; j_gene: TRBJ1-1; d_gene: NA; len: 16